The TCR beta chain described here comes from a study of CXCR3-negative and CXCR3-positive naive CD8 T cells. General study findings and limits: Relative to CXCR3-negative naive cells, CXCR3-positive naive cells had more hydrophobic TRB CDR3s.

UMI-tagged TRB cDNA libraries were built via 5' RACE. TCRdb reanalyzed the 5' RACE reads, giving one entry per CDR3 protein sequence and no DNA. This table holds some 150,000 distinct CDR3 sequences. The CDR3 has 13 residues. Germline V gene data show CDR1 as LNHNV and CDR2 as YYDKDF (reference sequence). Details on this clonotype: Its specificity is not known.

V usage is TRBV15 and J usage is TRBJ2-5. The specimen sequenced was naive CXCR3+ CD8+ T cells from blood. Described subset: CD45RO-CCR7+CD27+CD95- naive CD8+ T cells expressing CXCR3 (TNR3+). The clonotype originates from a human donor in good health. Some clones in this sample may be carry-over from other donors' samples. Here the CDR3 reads CATSPAVQETQYF.